These T cell receptor beta chains were read from a single sample in a study of T cell clonotyping in hematopoietic cell transplantation. TCRdb's table, derived via immunoSEQ multiplex PCR, lists solely in-frame clones and lacks some. The data contain tens of thousands of clones, more than 70% of them seen just once; the ten biggest clones take up roughly 6%. This material consisted of peripheral blood mononuclear cells, taken before stem cell transplant. These TCRs come from a man aged 50 to 60 with myelodysplastic syndrome. Some clones in this sample may be carry-over from other donors' samples. Both conserved end residues are part of each CDR3. D genes are given only for firm matches. Expanded clones are given a class, and other clones once, few, many or no size at all.

clone size: few; J gene: TRBJ2-3; V gene: TRBV30; D gene: NA; CDR3 length: 13; CDR3 protein: CAWSGVGTDTQYF; CDR3 DNA: TGTGCCTGGTCAGGGGTTGGGACAGATACGCAGTATTTT
clone size: few; J gene: TRBJ1-2; V gene: TRBV7-9; D gene: TRBD1; CDR3 length: 12; CDR3 protein: CATEPQGNGYTF; CDR3 DNA: TGTGCCACTGAGCCACAGGGGAATGGCTACACCTTC
clone size: NA; J gene: TRBJ2-7; V gene: TRBV25-1; D gene: TRBD1; CDR3 length: 16; CDR3 protein: CASSDLRDRGTYEQYF; CDR3 DNA: TGTGCCAGCAGTGACCTTAGGGACAGGGGGACCTACGAGCAGTACTTC
clone size: NA; J gene: TRBJ2-5; V gene: TRBV28; D gene: TRBD1; CDR3 length: 16; CDR3 protein: CASSFLGQGPKETQYF; CDR3 DNA: TGTGCCAGCAGTTTCCTGGGACAGGGCCCCAAAGAGACCCAGTACTTC
clone size: NA; J gene: TRBJ1-2; V gene: TRBV29-1; D gene: TRBD1; CDR3 length: 13; CDR3 protein: CSVLRQGANGYTF; CDR3 DNA: TGCAGCGTTCTTAGACAGGGGGCCAATGGCTACACCTTC
clone size: NA; J gene: TRBJ2-5; V gene: TRBV5-4; D gene: TRBD2; CDR3 length: 14; CDR3 protein: CASSQAGVQETQYF; CDR3 DNA: TGTGCCAGCAGCCAAGCGGGGGTCCAAGAGACCCAGTACTTC
clone size: NA; J gene: TRBJ2-5; V gene: TRBV19; D gene: NA; CDR3 length: 13; CDR3 protein: CASSLVGDETQYF; CDR3 DNA: TGTGCCAGTAGTCTGGTAGGGGACGAGACCCAGTACTTC
clone size: NA; J gene: TRBJ2-6; V gene: TRBV29-1; D gene: TRBD1; CDR3 length: 18; CDR3 protein: CSAVGWTGSEPGANVLTF; CDR3 DNA: TGCAGCGCTGTGGGCTGGACAGGGAGCGAACCCGGGGCCAACGTCCTGACTTTC
clone size: NA; J gene: TRBJ2-5; V gene: TRBV4-3; D gene: NA; CDR3 length: 15; CDR3 protein: CASSQDLLDLGAQYF; CDR3 DNA: TGCGCCAGCAGCCAAGATCTATTGGACCTCGGGGCCCAGTACTTC
clone size: NA; J gene: TRBJ2-2; V gene: TRBV6-6; D gene: NA; CDR3 length: 15; CDR3 protein: CASLQGSGNTGELFF; CDR3 DNA: TGTGCCAGCCTACAGGGTTCCGGGAACACCGGGGAGCTGTTTTTT
clone size: NA; J gene: TRBJ1-5; V gene: TRBV30; D gene: NA; CDR3 length: 13; CDR3 protein: CAWTKGPKQPQHF; CDR3 DNA: TGTGCCTGGACAAAAGGGCCGAAACAGCCCCAGCATTTT
clone size: once; J gene: TRBJ1-5; V gene: TRBV5-6; D gene: TRBD1; CDR3 length: 16; CDR3 protein: CASSSLGQGPNQPQHF; CDR3 DNA: TGTGCCAGCAGCTCACTGGGACAGGGCCCCAATCAGCCCCAGCATTTT
clone size: NA; J gene: TRBJ2-7; V gene: TRBV7-9; D gene: NA; CDR3 length: 14; CDR3 protein: CASGGPGGTYEQYF; CDR3 DNA: TGTGCCAGTGGGGGGCCAGGGGGTACCTACGAGCAGTACTTC
clone size: NA; J gene: TRBJ2-5; V gene: TRBV20-1; D gene: NA; CDR3 length: 11; CDR3 protein: CSASLVGTQYF; CDR3 DNA: TGCAGTGCTTCGTTAGTGGGGACCCAGTACTTC
clone size: NA; J gene: TRBJ2-1; V gene: TRBV11-2; D gene: NA; CDR3 length: 13; CDR3 protein: CASSLDGVNEQFF; CDR3 DNA: TGTGCCAGCAGCTTAGACGGGGTAAATGAGCAGTTCTTC
clone size: NA; J gene: TRBJ1-2; V gene: TRBV25-1; D gene: TRBD1; CDR3 length: 15; CDR3 protein: CASSDRDRGNYGYTF; CDR3 DNA: TGTGCCAGCAGTGACCGGGACAGGGGGAACTATGGCTACACCTTC
clone size: NA; J gene: TRBJ2-1; V gene: TRBV5-6; D gene: NA; CDR3 length: 15; CDR3 protein: CASSLDVSSYNEQFF; CDR3 DNA: TGTGCCAGCAGCTTGGATGTTAGCTCCTACAATGAGCAGTTCTTC
clone size: NA; J gene: TRBJ1-5; V gene: TRBV28; D gene: NA; CDR3 length: 13; CDR3 protein: CASSPTGYQPQHF; CDR3 DNA: TGTGCCAGCAGCCCGACAGGATATCAGCCCCAGCATTTT
clone size: NA; J gene: TRBJ2-2; V gene: TRBV29-1; D gene: TRBD1; CDR3 length: 15; CDR3 protein: CSVEPTGGNTGELFF; CDR3 DNA: TGCAGCGTTGAACCGACAGGGGGGAACACCGGGGAGCTGTTTTTT
clone size: NA; J gene: TRBJ1-2; V gene: TRBV25-1; D gene: NA; CDR3 length: 12; CDR3 protein: CASSDLDYGYTF; CDR3 DNA: TGTGCCAGCAGTGATCTAGACTATGGCTACACCTTC
clone size: NA; J gene: TRBJ2-7; V gene: TRBV4-1; D gene: TRBD2; CDR3 length: 15; CDR3 protein: CASSQDAGLRDEQYF; CDR3 DNA: TGCGCCAGCAGCCAAGATGCGGGACTACGGGACGAGCAGTACTTC
clone size: few; J gene: TRBJ1-2; V gene: TRBV2; D gene: NA; CDR3 length: 13; CDR3 protein: CASTDGGSGGYTF; CDR3 DNA: TGTGCCAGCACTGATGGGGGGAGCGGTGGCTACACCTTC
clone size: NA; J gene: TRBJ2-7; V gene: TRBV11-2; D gene: NA; CDR3 length: 12; CDR3 protein: CASSSSGYEQYF; CDR3 DNA: TGTGCCAGCAGCTCCTCCGGGTACGAGCAGTACTTC
clone size: NA; J gene: TRBJ2-7; V gene: TRBV9; D gene: TRBD2; CDR3 length: 15; CDR3 protein: CASSVSAGRTYEQYF; CDR3 DNA: TGTGCCAGCAGCGTATCGGCCGGGAGGACCTACGAGCAGTACTTC
clone size: NA; J gene: TRBJ2-4; V gene: TRBV6-1; D gene: TRBD1; CDR3 length: 15; CDR3 protein: CARCRQGPLENIQYF; CDR3 DNA: TGTGCCAGATGCAGACAGGGGCCACTGGAAAACATTCAGTACTTC
clone size: NA; J gene: TRBJ1-2; V gene: TRBV5-6; D gene: TRBD1; CDR3 length: 16; CDR3 protein: CASSLAPPQGAGGYTF; CDR3 DNA: TGTGCCAGCAGCTTGGCCCCCCCCCAGGGGGCGGGTGGCTACACCTTC
clone size: NA; J gene: TRBJ1-5; V gene: TRBV4-3; D gene: NA; CDR3 length: 14; CDR3 protein: CASSLDPDGQPQHF; CDR3 DNA: TGCGCCAGCAGCCTGGACCCGGACGGTCAGCCCCAGCATTTT
clone size: NA; J gene: TRBJ2-7; V gene: TRBV7-9; D gene: NA; CDR3 length: 14; CDR3 protein: CASSLAGVSYEQYF; CDR3 DNA: TGTGCCAGCAGCTTAGCAGGGGTTAGCTACGAGCAGTACTTC
clone size: NA; J gene: TRBJ1-5; V gene: TRBV7-9; D gene: NA; CDR3 length: 14; CDR3 protein: CASSGGGGNQPQHF; CDR3 DNA: TGTGCCAGCAGCGGCGGGGGCGGGAACCAGCCCCAGCATTTT
clone size: NA; J gene: TRBJ2-1; V gene: TRBV6-5; D gene: NA; CDR3 length: 14; CDR3 protein: CASRTGNTANEQFF; CDR3 DNA: TGTGCCAGCAGAACAGGCAATACGGCCAATGAGCAGTTCTTC
clone size: NA; J gene: TRBJ1-2; V gene: TRBV19; D gene: NA; CDR3 length: 12; CDR3 protein: CASSIPGDGYTF; CDR3 DNA: TGTGCCAGTAGTATTCCAGGGGATGGCTACACCTTC
clone size: NA; J gene: TRBJ1-1; V gene: TRBV29-1; D gene: NA; CDR3 length: 11; CDR3 protein: CSVEVGEKLVF; CDR3 DNA: TGCAGCGTTGAAGTGGGGGAGAAGTTGGTTTTT
clone size: NA; J gene: TRBJ1-1; V gene: TRBV30; D gene: NA; CDR3 length: 11; CDR3 protein: CAWSINTEAFF; CDR3 DNA: TGTGCCTGGAGTATTAACACTGAAGCTTTCTTT
clone size: NA; J gene: TRBJ1-2; V gene: TRBV2; D gene: NA; CDR3 length: 13; CDR3 protein: CASRLDSPYGHTF; CDR3 DNA: TGTGCCAGCAGGCTCGACAGTCCCTATGGCCACACCTTC
clone size: NA; J gene: TRBJ2-7; V gene: TRBV5-1; D gene: TRBD2; CDR3 length: 15; CDR3 protein: CASSLSLAGGYEQYF; CDR3 DNA: TGCGCCAGCAGCTTGAGTCTAGCGGGAGGCTACGAGCAGTACTTC
clone size: NA; J gene: TRBJ1-5; V gene: TRBV28; D gene: TRBD1; CDR3 length: 15; CDR3 protein: CASSSGTGPDQPQHF; CDR3 DNA: TGTGCCAGCAGTTCTGGGACAGGACCCGATCAGCCCCAGCATTTT
clone size: NA; J gene: TRBJ1-5; V gene: TRBV6-1; D gene: NA; CDR3 length: 17; CDR3 protein: CASSEISWGRRNQPQHF; CDR3 DNA: TGTGCCAGCAGTGAGATATCTTGGGGGAGGAGAAATCAGCCCCAGCATTTT
clone size: NA; J gene: TRBJ2-7; V gene: TRBV30; D gene: NA; CDR3 length: 11; CDR3 protein: CAWRFEGEQYF; CDR3 DNA: TGTGCCTGGAGGTTTGAGGGGGAGCAGTACTTC
clone size: NA; J gene: TRBJ2-5; V gene: TRBV9; D gene: TRBD2; CDR3 length: 15; CDR3 protein: CASTIGGAAGETQYF; CDR3 DNA: TGTGCCAGCACGATCGGGGGGGCCGCTGGGGAGACCCAGTACTTC
clone size: NA; J gene: TRBJ2-3; V gene: TRBV4-3; D gene: NA; CDR3 length: 15; CDR3 protein: CASSQTPLPTDTQYF; CDR3 DNA: TGCGCCAGCAGCCAAACCCCTCTTCCCACAGATACGCAGTATTTT
clone size: NA; J gene: TRBJ1-1; V gene: TRBV30; D gene: NA; CDR3 length: 13; CDR3 protein: CAWSVRGGTEAFF; CDR3 DNA: TGTGCCTGGAGTGTACGGGGTGGGACTGAAGCTTTCTTT
clone size: NA; J gene: TRBJ2-7; V gene: TRBV2; D gene: NA; CDR3 length: 13; CDR3 protein: CASGTDSTYEQYF; CDR3 DNA: TGTGCCAGTGGGACCGATTCCACCTACGAGCAGTACTTC
clone size: NA; J gene: TRBJ1-1; V gene: TRBV6-6; D gene: TRBD1; CDR3 length: 16; CDR3 protein: CASSTGTGVMNTEAFF; CDR3 DNA: TGTGCCAGCAGCACCGGGACAGGGGTCATGAACACTGAAGCTTTCTTT
clone size: NA; J gene: TRBJ2-7; V gene: TRBV6-5; D gene: TRBD2; CDR3 length: 15; CDR3 protein: CAGSYPLAGDDEQYF; CDR3 DNA: TGTGCCGGCAGTTACCCACTAGCGGGGGACGACGAGCAGTACTTC
clone size: NA; J gene: TRBJ1-2; V gene: TRBV30; D gene: NA; CDR3 length: 13; CDR3 protein: CAWSAGLTYGYTF; CDR3 DNA: TGTGCCTGGAGTGCGGGACTTACCTATGGCTACACCTTC
clone size: NA; J gene: TRBJ1-1; V gene: TRBV30; D gene: NA; CDR3 length: 13; CDR3 protein: CAWSVDTVTEAFF; CDR3 DNA: TGTGCCTGGAGCGTTGACACCGTCACTGAAGCTTTCTTT
clone size: medium-sized; J gene: TRBJ2-1; V gene: TRBV7-8; D gene: TRBD2; CDR3 length: 15; CDR3 protein: CASLMGASGRTEQFF; CDR3 DNA: TGTGCCAGCCTCATGGGGGCTAGCGGGAGGACTGAGCAGTTCTTC
clone size: NA; J gene: TRBJ2-7; V gene: TRBV4-2; D gene: TRBD1; CDR3 length: 14; CDR3 protein: CASRKSGQTYEQYF; CDR3 DNA: TGTGCCAGCAGAAAATCGGGACAGACCTACGAGCAGTACTTC
clone size: NA; J gene: TRBJ2-7; V gene: TRBV6-1; D gene: NA; CDR3 length: 15; CDR3 protein: CASSEYSAGSYEQYF; CDR3 DNA: TGTGCCAGCAGTGAATACTCGGCAGGGTCCTACGAGCAGTACTTC
clone size: NA; J gene: TRBJ1-6; V gene: TRBV30; D gene: TRBD1; CDR3 length: 12; CDR3 protein: CAWKGAPSPLHF; CDR3 DNA: TGTGCCTGGAAGGGGGCTCCTTCACCCCTCCACTTT
clone size: NA; J gene: TRBJ1-6; V gene: TRBV6-1; D gene: TRBD1; CDR3 length: 13; CDR3 protein: CASSRDRNSPLHF; CDR3 DNA: TGTGCCAGCAGTCGGGACAGAAATTCACCCCTCCACTTT
clone size: NA; J gene: TRBJ2-7; V gene: TRBV29-1; D gene: NA; CDR3 length: 10; CDR3 protein: CSVLTYEQYF; CDR3 DNA: TGCAGCGTTCTGACCTACGAGCAGTACTTC
clone size: few; J gene: TRBJ1-2; V gene: TRBV28; D gene: TRBD1; CDR3 length: 13; CDR3 protein: CASSRQGSRGYTF; CDR3 DNA: TGTGCCAGCAGCCGACAGGGGTCTCGCGGCTACACCTTC